The source of this T cell receptor beta chain is a study of blood T cell repertoires in COVID-19. The method was immunoSEQ multiplex PCR; TCRdb's version includes in-frame clones alone and lacks a portion of them. Of 200,000 to 250,000 clones in the sample, more than 80% were seen once. Which cohort a participant joined came from the clinical history participants gave. This TCR was recovered from a man in his 60s who had recovered from COVID-19. The sample consisted of PBMCs or T cells enriched from blood (not recorded which).

CDR3 amino acids: CASSQDRATEAFF. The DNA for the CDR3 is TGTGCCAGCAGTCAAGACAGGGCAACTGAAGCTTTCTTT. The genes are TRBV2 and TRBJ1-1; 7 bases match TRBD1. Trimming at V came to 5 bases and at J to 5 bases, leaving 5 bases not matched to a gene. The CDR3 spans 13 residues. CDR1 is SNHLY, CDR2 FYNNEI, per germline.